This T cell receptor (beta chain) was retrieved from a study of graft-versus-host responses after intestinal transplantation. Across the whole study: Anti-thymocyte globulin induction, then tacrolimus and steroids for about 3 years, went to all recipients. Findings and caveats of the study: Clonal ratios of graft-versus-host to host-versus-graft in allografts were high for patients exhibiting graft-donor T cell macrochimerism. Some GvH clones appeared in ileal mucosa or blood before recipient bone marrow.

Grafts had their tissue processed, releasing intraepithelial and lamina propria lymphocytes. Only in-frame clones appear in the TCRdb table, and some are missing; sequencing was by immunoSEQ multiplex PCR. The sample shows just under 65,000 clones, around 86% of them seen only once. On this clone: Its antigen is as yet unknown.

V was pared by 4 bases and J by 3 bases, with 16 bases between. The CDR3 length is 16 residues. Germline CDR1 is SEHNR and CDR2 is FQNEAQ (reference sequence). The receptor was derived from a human patient who received an intestinal transplant, so some T cells may come from the graft donor. The sample consisted of ileum tissue, taken less than 400 days after transplant. The chain combines TRBV7-9 with TRBJ1-3, with D possibly being TRBD1 (6 bases). The CDR3 region is CASSSSGGLGGNTIYF. The DNA of the CDR3 is TGTGCCAGCAGCTCAAGCGGGGGGCTAGGTGGAAACACCATATATTTT.